The rows below give T cell receptor beta chains drawn from one sample of a study of beta chain features in type 1 diabetes. Measured with immunoSEQ multiplex PCR; TCRdb has only the in-frame clones, and not every one. In the table there are roughly 170,000 clones, less than 15% of which are singletons. The sequenced sample consisted of central memory CD4+ T cells from blood. The receptors shown here come from a woman younger than 35 in good health. Both conserved end residues are part of each CDR3. The D gene is left open where the match is weak. The size of a clone is reported for some rows only, either as once, few or many, or as a class for expanded clones.

DNA,CDR3,D,V,J,size
TGTGCCAGCAGCGAGAGCTATGGCTACACCTTC,CASSESYGYTF,.,TRBV28,TRBJ1-2,few
TGTGCCAGCATGGGACTAGCGGGAGGCAATGAGCAGTTCTTC,CASMGLAGGNEQFF,TRBD2,TRBV2,TRBJ2-1,.
TGTGCCAGTAGCCTGGGGACTAGCGCGAGCTCCTACAATGAGCAGTTCTTC,CASSLGTSASSYNEQFF,TRBD2,TRBV19,TRBJ2-1,few
TGTGCCAGCTCACCGACGATGACAGGGAGCTATGGCTACACCTTC,CASSPTMTGSYGYTF,TRBD1,TRBV18,TRBJ1-2,.
TGCGCCAGTCGTTCCGGGACAGGGATTGGCTACACCTTC,CASRSGTGIGYTF,TRBD1,TRBV5-1,TRBJ1-2,few
TGTGCCTGGAGGGGGTCGGCCAGGGGCTACGAGCAGTACTTC,CAWRGSARGYEQYF,.,TRBV30,TRBJ2-7,few
TGTGCCAGCAGCTTCGATCAGGGGGGTACGCAGTATTTT,CASSFDQGGTQYF,.,TRBV5-4,TRBJ2-3,.
TGCGCCAGCAGACTACGACCGGGAAGCACAGATACGCAGTATTTT,CASRLRPGSTDTQYF,.,TRBV5-1,TRBJ2-3,.
TGTGCCAGCTTAGGTGGGCGGGACTTATACAATGAGCAGTTCTTC,CASLGGRDLYNEQFF,.,TRBV5-5,TRBJ2-1,few
TGTGCCAGCTCACCGGGTGGGAGCTCCTACAATGAGCAGTTCTTC,CASSPGGSSYNEQFF,.,TRBV18,TRBJ2-1,.
TGTGCCTGGAGCGGCCGCTTTTACAGGGGAAACACTGAAGCTTTCTTT,CAWSGRFYRGNTEAFF,TRBD1,TRBV30,TRBJ1-1,.
TGTGCCAGCAGCTTAGGGTTAAGCGGAAGCACAGATACGCAGTATTTT,CASSLGLSGSTDTQYF,.,TRBV7-9,TRBJ2-3,few
TGCAGCGTTGAAAGAGGGGGGGGCAGGGGTGAGCAGTTCTTC,CSVERGGGRGEQFF,.,TRBV29-1,TRBJ2-1,.
TGTGCCAGCAGTACTCGGACAGGATATGGCTACACCTTC,CASSTRTGYGYTF,TRBD1,TRBV28,TRBJ1-2,few
TGTGCCAGTAGGCCAGGGACAGGGGGTACAGATACGCAGTATTTT,CASRPGTGGTDTQYF,TRBD1,TRBV19,TRBJ2-3,few
TGTGCCACCAGCAGTGTACAGGGCCACGAGCAGTACTTC,CATSSVQGHEQYF,.,TRBV15,TRBJ2-7,few
TGTGCCAGCAGCCTCGGACAGGTCCACACTGAAGCTTTCTTT,CASSLGQVHTEAFF,TRBD1,TRBV5-6,TRBJ1-1,.
TGTGCCAGCAGTTCACCGGGACAGGGGGTAGAGACCCAGTACTTC,CASSSPGQGVETQYF,TRBD1,TRBV28,TRBJ2-5,.
TGTGCCAGCAGCAAAGAGAAGGGCAGACAGGGAGATGCCAAAAACATTCAGTACTTC,CASSKEKGRQGDAKNIQYF,.,TRBV21-1,TRBJ2-4,medium-sized
TGTGCCATCAGTGTCGCGGGAGGCACCGGGAGCACAGATACGCAGTATTTT,CAISVAGGTGSTDTQYF,TRBD2,TRBV10-3,TRBJ2-3,few
TGCGCCAGCAGCCCCTTGCTTCGGACTAGCGGCTCCTACGAGCAGTACTTC,CASSPLLRTSGSYEQYF,TRBD2,TRBV4-1,TRBJ2-7,.
TGTGCCAGCAGCCTGGACAGGGACAATCAGCCCCAGCATTTT,CASSLDRDNQPQHF,TRBD1,TRBV5-6,TRBJ1-5,.
TGTGCCCGTACGGATGGCGGGAGGGCAGACAATGAGCAGTTCTTC,CARTDGGRADNEQFF,TRBD2,TRBV30,TRBJ2-1,many
TGTGCCAGCAGCGGACTAGCGGGAGAAGAGACCCAGTACTTC,CASSGLAGEETQYF,TRBD2,TRBV13,TRBJ2-5,few
TGTGCCTGGGGTACCGGGACTGCAACCTACGAGCAGTACTTC,CAWGTGTATYEQYF,.,TRBV30,TRBJ2-7,.
TGTGCCAGCAGCTTAGGGCAGGGGTCCACTGAAGCTTTCTTT,CASSLGQGSTEAFF,.,TRBV7-9,TRBJ1-1,.
TGTGCCAGCAGTTCGACGACAGGGGGGAATCAGCCCCAGCATTTT,CASSSTTGGNQPQHF,TRBD1,TRBV6-6,TRBJ1-5,.
TGTGCCAGCAGCTTAGAGACAGGCTCCCCTAAGGGTTTCTTT,CASSLETGSPKGFF,.,TRBV7-8,TRBJ1-1,.
TGTGCCACCAGCAGAGAAATCTCGAACACCGGGGAGCTGTTTTTT,CATSREISNTGELFF,.,TRBV15,TRBJ2-2,.
TGCAGCGTTGAAGGGGACATCTCCTACGAGCAGTACTTC,CSVEGDISYEQYF,.,TRBV29-1,TRBJ2-7,.
TGTGCCAGCAGCCCCCAGCGGGAAGAGACCCAGTACTTC,CASSPQREETQYF,.,TRBV7-2,TRBJ2-5,few
TGTGCCAGCAGTCGGAGTGTCCCCTACAATGAGCAGTTCTTC,CASSRSVPYNEQFF,.,TRBV28,TRBJ2-1,.
TGTGCCAGCAGATCCAGCTCCTACGAGCAGTACTTC,CASRSSSYEQYF,.,TRBV6-1,TRBJ2-7,.
TGTGCCAGCAGCCGAAGACAGGGGGGAACTGGGGCCAACGTCCTGACTTTC,CASSRRQGGTGANVLTF,TRBD1,TRBV28,TRBJ2-6,.
TGCGCCAGCAGTTTATCGGGACTAATCCGCTCTGGAAACACCATATATTTT,CASSLSGLIRSGNTIYF,.,TRBV5-1,TRBJ1-3,.
TGTGCCAGCAGTGGTACGGTTGTAGGAGTGAACACTGAAGCTTTCTTT,CASSGTVVGVNTEAFF,.,TRBV6-1,TRBJ1-1,.
TGTGCCAGCAGAGCAACAGGGGGCGCAGGCTATGGCTACACCTTC,CASRATGGAGYGYTF,TRBD1,TRBV28,TRBJ1-2,.
TGTGCCAGCAGCTTACAGGACACCAGACTAGGTCCGTACATTCAGTACTTC,CASSLQDTRLGPYIQYF,.,TRBV7-2,TRBJ2-4,few
TGCGCCAGCAGCAAGACTAGCGGGATTACCTACGAGCAGTACTTC,CASSKTSGITYEQYF,TRBD2,TRBV5-1,TRBJ2-7,few
TGCGCCAGCAGCCCGTCCCAGGGATTCTATGGCTACACCTTC,CASSPSQGFYGYTF,.,TRBV5-1,TRBJ1-2,.